This T cell receptor beta chain was sequenced in a study of blood T cell repertoires in COVID-19. Study at large: Both acute and convalescent COVID-19 samples were obtained from the United States, Italy and Spain.

This CDR3 has 13 amino acids. Trimming took 3 bases from V and 1 from J, leaving 6 bases between them. Germline-derived CDR1 and CDR2 are SEHNR and FQNEAQ (reference sequence). In the original workflow: Reference gene primers were amplified, and this amplification served to estimate nucleated cell counts. TCRdb's copy holds only in-frame clones and misses some; the assay was immunoSEQ multiplex PCR. Clone size and V and J calls were adopted from that table, with D and trimming inferred from the DNA. The repertoire consists of about 350,000 clones, with approximately 86% occurring once and the leading ten covering 7.1%.

The sample consisted of peripheral blood. The V and J genes are TRBV7-9 and TRBJ1-1; D unresolved. The sequence came from a woman aged 55-69 years with COVID-19, enrolled during active disease. CDR3 in DNA: TGTGCCAGCAGCTTTGAGGAGAACACTGAAGCTTTCTTT. It yields the protein CASSFEENTEAFF.